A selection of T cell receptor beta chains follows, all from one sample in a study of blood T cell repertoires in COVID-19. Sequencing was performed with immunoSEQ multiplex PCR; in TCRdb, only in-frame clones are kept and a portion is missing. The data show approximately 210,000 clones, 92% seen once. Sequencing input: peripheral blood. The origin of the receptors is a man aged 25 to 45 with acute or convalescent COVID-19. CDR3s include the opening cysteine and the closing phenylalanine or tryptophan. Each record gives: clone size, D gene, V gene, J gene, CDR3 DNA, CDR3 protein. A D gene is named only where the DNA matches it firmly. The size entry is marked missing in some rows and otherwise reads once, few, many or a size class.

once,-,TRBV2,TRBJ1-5,TGTGCCAGCAGTGACGCAGGATATAGCAATCAGCCCCAGCATTTT,CASSDAGYSNQPQHF
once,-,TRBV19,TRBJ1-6,TGTGCCAGTACCACATTGGACAGCTCCTTTCCACCCCTCCACTTT,CASTTLDSSFPPLHF
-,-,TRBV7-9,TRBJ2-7,TGTGCCAGCAGCGTACAGGACACCTTCCCCTACGAGCAGTACTTC,CASSVQDTFPYEQYF
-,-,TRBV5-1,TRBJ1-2,TGCGCCGCAATCTATAGGGGCCTCACTATTCCTAACTATGGCTACACCTTC,CAAIYRGLTIPNYGYTF
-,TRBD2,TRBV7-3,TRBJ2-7,TGTGCCAGCCCTGTGTGCGGATTGCGGGAGGATCTGCTCGAGCAGTACTTC,CASPVCGLREDLLEQYF
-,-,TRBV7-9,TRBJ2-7,TGTGCCAGCAGCCCCATGGCGGGATGGCACGAGCAGTACTTC,CASSPMAGWHEQYF
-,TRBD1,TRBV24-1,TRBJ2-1,TGTGCCACCAGTGCCTACTACAGGGGTAATGAGCAGTTCTTC,CATSAYYRGNEQFF
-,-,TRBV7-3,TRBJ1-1,TGTGCCAGCAGCTTAAGAGGGAACACTGAAGCTTTCTTT,CASSLRGNTEAFF
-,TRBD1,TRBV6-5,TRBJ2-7,TGTGCCAGCAAACCCGGGACAGGGGTTTCCGAGCAGTACTTC,CASKPGTGVSEQYF
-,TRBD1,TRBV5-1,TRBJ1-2,TGCGCCAGCAGCTCCGCCGGGACAGGGAATTCCGATACAAGTAACTATGGCTACACCTTC,CASSSAGTGNSDTSNYGYTF
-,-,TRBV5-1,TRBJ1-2,TGCGCCAGCAGCTTTACAGGTCCCGCAGACGGCTACACCTTC,CASSFTGPADGYTF
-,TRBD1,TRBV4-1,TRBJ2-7,TGCGCCAGCAGCCCCCTAGGACAGGGTATGGGCGAGCAGTACTTC,CASSPLGQGMGEQYF
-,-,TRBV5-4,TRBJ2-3,TGTGCCAGCAGCTTCGACAGGGACTTCACAGATACGCAGTATTTT,CASSFDRDFTDTQYF
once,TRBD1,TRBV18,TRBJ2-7,TGTGCCAGCTCACCACCCTCCAGGGGGCACAACGAGCAGTACTTC,CASSPPSRGHNEQYF
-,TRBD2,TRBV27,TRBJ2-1,TGTGCCAGCAGTCCGGCCCGGGAGGGACTCTACAATGAGCAGTTCTTC,CASSPAREGLYNEQFF
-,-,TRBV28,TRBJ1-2,-,CASSSSTSYRGLMRGYTF
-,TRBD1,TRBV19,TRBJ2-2,TGTGCCAGTAGGATTAATGACAGGGGGCAGACCGGGGAGCTGTTTTTT,CASRINDRGQTGELFF
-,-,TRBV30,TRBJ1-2,TGTGCCTGGAGTTTCGACGGGGACTATGGCTACACCTTC,CAWSFDGDYGYTF
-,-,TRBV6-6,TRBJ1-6,TGTGCCAGCAGTTGGGACACCAAGAATTCACCCCTCCACTTT,CASSWDTKNSPLHF
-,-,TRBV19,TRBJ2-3,TGTGCCAGTACCGCGACAGTGCAGACAGATACGCAGTATTTT,CASTATVQTDTQYF
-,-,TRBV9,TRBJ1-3,TGTGCCAGCAGCGTGGCGGGACACACCATATATTTT,CASSVAGHTIYF
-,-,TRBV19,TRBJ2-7,TGTGCCAGTAGGGGAAGGGGCGGTTCCTACGAGCAGTACTTC,CASRGRGGSYEQYF
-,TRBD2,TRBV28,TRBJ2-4,TGTGCCAGCAGGCCCGGGACTAGCGGGTCTATTCAGTACTTC,CASRPGTSGSIQYF
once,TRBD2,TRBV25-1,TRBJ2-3,TGTGCCAGCAGCCTAGCGGGGGAGGGCACAGATACGCAGTATTTT,CASSLAGEGTDTQYF
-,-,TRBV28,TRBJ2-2,TGTGCCAGCAGTCGAAACACGAACACCGGGGAGCTGTTTTTT,CASSRNTNTGELFF
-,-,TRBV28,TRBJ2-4,TGTGCCAGCAGTTTAGGCTACTTAGCGTTTCAGTACTTC,CASSLGYLAFQYF
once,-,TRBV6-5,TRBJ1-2,TGTGCCAGCAGTTACAGGGGAGGGTGGGATGGCTACACCTTC,CASSYRGGWDGYTF
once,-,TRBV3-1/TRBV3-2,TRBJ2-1,TGTGCCAGCAGCCAAGGTCTACGGACCGGGGGGTTCTTC,CASSQGLRTGGFF
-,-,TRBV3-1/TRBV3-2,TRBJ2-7,TGTGCCAGCAGCCAAGTCAGTTTCGCCTACGAGCAGTACTTC,CASSQVSFAYEQYF
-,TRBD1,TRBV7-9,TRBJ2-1,TGTGCCAGCAGCGCCCGGGACAGGGGGCTGGATGAGCAGTTCTTC,CASSARDRGLDEQFF
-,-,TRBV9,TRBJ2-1,TGTGCCAGCAGCGTAGGATCGGGGTACAATGAGCAGTTCTTC,CASSVGSGYNEQFF
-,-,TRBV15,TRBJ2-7,TGTGCCACCAGCAGGGGCGGGTACGAGCAGTACTTC,CATSRGGYEQYF
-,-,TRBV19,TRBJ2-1,TGTGCCAGTAGTATATGGTGGGAGAGTGAGCAGTTCTTC,CASSIWWESEQFF
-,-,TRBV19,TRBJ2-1,TGTGCCAGTAGTATTGGCGGGGTCCGCTTGTACAATGAGCAGTTCTTC,CASSIGGVRLYNEQFF
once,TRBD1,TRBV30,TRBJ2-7,TGTGCCTGGAGTGGTGGGACAGACTACGAGCAGTACTTC,CAWSGGTDYEQYF
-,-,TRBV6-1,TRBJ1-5,TGTGCCAGCAGTGAGAGGGCTACCTATAGCAATCAGCCCCAGCATTTT,CASSERATYSNQPQHF
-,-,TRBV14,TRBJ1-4,TGTGCCAGCAGCCAAGGGGCGGGAAAACTGTTTTTT,CASSQGAGKLFF
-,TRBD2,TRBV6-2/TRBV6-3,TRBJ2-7,TGTGCCAGCAGTTTTCGAACTAGCGGGAGAGTATCCTACGAGCAGTACTTC,CASSFRTSGRVSYEQYF
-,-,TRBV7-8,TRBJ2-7,TGTGCCAGCAGCTCACTGGTCGGCGAGCAGTACTTC,CASSSLVGEQYF
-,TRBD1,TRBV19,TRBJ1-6,TGTGCCAGTAGCGCCACAGGGGGTAATTCACCCCTCCACTTT,CASSATGGNSPLHF
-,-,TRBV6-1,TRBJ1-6,TGTGCCAGCAGTGAGGGGCGGTCGAATAATTCACCCCTCCACTTT,CASSEGRSNNSPLHF
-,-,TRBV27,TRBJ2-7,TGTGCCAGCAGTTTACCGCGGGGAGCAACCTACGAGCAGTACTTC,CASSLPRGATYEQYF
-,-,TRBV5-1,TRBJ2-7,TGCGCCAGCAGCGGCACAGGATCCTACTCCTACGAGCAGTACTTC,CASSGTGSYSYEQYF
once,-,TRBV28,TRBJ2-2,TGTGCCAGCAATCAGCGGACGAACACCGGGGAGCTGTTTTTT,CASNQRTNTGELFF
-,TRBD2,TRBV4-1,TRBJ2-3,TGCGCCAGCAGCCAAGGGTCTAGCGGGATCACAGATACGCAGTATTTT,CASSQGSSGITDTQYF
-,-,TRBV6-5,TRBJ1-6,TGTGCCTCGGGGGGGCTGTATTCACCCCTCCACTTT,CASGGLYSPLHF
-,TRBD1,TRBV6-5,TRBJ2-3,TGTGCCGGAGGACAGGGAGAAAATACGCAGTATTTT,CAGGQGENTQYF
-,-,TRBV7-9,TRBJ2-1,TGTGCCAGCAGCAACCCGGGGAATGAGCAGTTCTTC,CASSNPGNEQFF